The T cell receptor beta chain described here comes from a study of shared clonotypes between healthy human individuals. In the original processing: Junction-only sequences without quality scores came from ImmunoSEQ, so filtering differed. TCRdb's table, derived via immunoSEQ multiplex PCR, lists solely in-frame clones and lacks some. The DNA gave D and trimming, while V, J and clone size come from that table. The sample consists of approximately 710,000 clones, about nine tenths of them appearing once. Germline V gene lookup returns CDR1 WNHNN and CDR2 SYGVQD (reference sequence). The CDR3 consists of 10 residues. V lost 6 bases and J 6 bases, leaving 4 bases between the germline ends.

The TCR comes from a man aged 18 to 35 in good health. Some clones in this sample may be carry-over from other donors' samples. The sample comprised memory CD8+ T cells from PBMCs. Specified subset: CD45RO+ cells pooled with CCR7-negative TemRA cells. The V and J genes are TRBV10-1 and TRBJ2-3; D gene ambiguous. CDR3: CASRADTQYF. The CDR3 DNA reads as TGCGCCAGCAGGGCGGATACGCAGTATTTT.